One sample yielded the 29 T cell receptor beta chains listed below, sequenced in a study of graft-versus-host responses after intestinal transplantation. These receptors have no known antigen. Repertoires were generated with immunoSEQ multiplex PCR, while TCRdb's copy carries only in-frame clones and drops some. The profile shows 73,000 or so clones, almost 90% of them singletons. The sequencing used unstimulated CD8+ T cells sorted from spleen or lymph node cells, collected before transplant. These receptors originate from a human donor who was the organ donor for an intestinal transplant.

V is TRBV6-4 and J is TRBJ2-1, with 7 bases matching TRBD1. CDR1 is MRHNA, CDR2 SNTAGT, per germline. V gave up 8 bases and J gave up 0 bases; unmatched junction bases: 1. This CDR3 has 13 amino acids. This CDR3 is CASGTDSYNEQFF. CDR3 in DNA: TGTGCCAGCGGGACAGACTCCTACAATGAGCAGTTCTTC.

The genes are TRBV27 and TRBJ2-3; 7 nucleotides align to TRBD2. Germline assignment: CDR1 MNHEY and CDR2 SMNVEV (reference sequence). With V trimmed by 1 base and J by 2 bases, 6 bases remained unmatched. The CDR3 consists of 16 residues. CDR3 in DNA: TGTGCCAGCAGTTTATATCTAGCGGAGACCACAGATACGCAGTATTTT. It specifies CASSLYLAETTDTQYF.

This rearrangement joins TRBV5-1 to TRBJ1-1; 7 nucleotides agree with TRBD1. CDR3 size: 15 residues. Looked up from germline, CDR1 is SGHRS and CDR2 is YFSETQ. J gave up 6 bases and V 2 bases, and 10 bases lay outside the gene matches. The CDR3 region has the DNA TGCGCCAGCAGCTTTTCTATGACAGGGTGGCCTGAAGCTTTCTTT. It is translated as CASSFSMTGWPEAFF.

Only one count was recorded for this clone. This chain connects TRBV27 to TRBJ1-1; possible D gene TRBD1, 6 bases. The germline V and J ends were trimmed by 5 bases and 6 bases, with 19 bases remaining between them. Germline CDR1 MNHEY, CDR2 SMNVEV (reference sequence). This CDR3 contains 15 residues. In DNA form, the CDR3 reads TGTGCCAGCAGTCCCTTCGTCGACAGGTCCTCTGAAGCTTTCTTT. Translating gives CASSPFVDRSSEAFF.

The chain combines TRBV2 with TRBJ2-5; TRBD2 aligns across 11 bases. The V gene's germline CDR1 is SNHLY and CDR2 FYNNEI. This CDR3 comprises 16 residues. V trimming: 6 bases; J trimming: 5 bases; junction bases outside the gene matches: 11. CDR3 DNA: TGTGCCAGCAGATCGAGTAGCGGGGGGGCATGGGAGACCCAGTACTTC. Amino acids: CASRSSSGGAWETQYF.

V gene TRBV6-1 combines with J gene TRBJ1-3; D may be TRBD1 (5 bases). CDR3 length equals 13 residues. Germline V gene lookup returns CDR1 MNHNS and CDR2 SASEGT. V was cut by 6 bases and J by 3 bases, with 9 bases left in between. As DNA, the CDR3 is TGTGCCAGCAGCGAAACAGGTGGAAACACCATATATTTT. This codes for CASSETGGNTIYF.

The chain employs TRBV28 and TRBJ1-2; D not certain. Germline lookup yields CDR1 MDHEN and CDR2 SYDVKM. The CDR3 totals 16 residues. V lost 1 base and J 0 bases, leaving 12 bases between the germline ends. The CDR3 region has the DNA TGTGCCAGCAGTTTATCTTCGAGGGTAGCTAACTATGGCTACACCTTC. Residues: CASSLSSRVANYGYTF.

V and J are TRBV6-1 and TRBJ1-5, with 7 bases matching TRBD1. Germline V gene sequence: CDR1 MNHNS, CDR2 SASEGT. The CDR3 extends over 18 amino acids. Unmatched junction bases numbered 13, after V lost 3 bases and J lost 2 bases. CDR3 in amino acids: CASSELRTGYLGNQPQHF. The CDR3 DNA sequence: TGTGCCAGCAGTGAGCTGCGGACAGGTTATTTGGGCAATCAGCCCCAGCATTTT.

The chain is built from TRBV6-5 and TRBJ2-1; D gene uncertain. The V end was cut by 2 bases, the J end by 0 bases, with 8 bases between. The V gene's germline CDR1 is MNHEY and CDR2 SVGAGI. CDR3 length: 15 amino acids. CDR3 loop: CASSYDPSSYNEQFF. CDR3 sequence (DNA): TGTGCCAGCAGTTACGATCCGAGCTCCTACAATGAGCAGTTCTTC.

The genes are TRBV12-2 and TRBJ2-1; TRBD2, as called in the table, went unchecked against the DNA. TRBV12-2 has pseudogene status. CDR3 length: 16 residues. CDR3 nucleotide sequence: TGTGCAAGTCGCTTAGCTGGGAGCGGGGGGAACAATGAGCAGTTCTTC. Protein: CASRLAGSGGNNEQFF.

The J gene is TRBJ2-5, the V gene TRBV27, with D unresolved. The CDR3 covers 13 residues. V was cut by 2 bases and J by 7 bases, with 11 bases left in between. Germline V CDR1 and CDR2: MNHEY, SMNVEV (reference sequence). CDR3 region: CASSLGLPGTQYF. In DNA form, the CDR3 reads TGTGCCAGCAGTTTAGGGCTCCCTGGGACCCAGTACTTC.

The V and J genes are TRBV7-3 and TRBJ2-1; 14 bases align to TRBD2. V lost 5 bases to trimming and J lost 4 bases; unmatched junction nucleotides: 13. This CDR3 contains 19 residues. In germline, CDR1 is SGHTA, CDR2 FQGTGA. The CDR3 reads CASSPSPPRLAGGYNEQFF. Here the CDR3 DNA reads TGTGCCAGCAGCCCATCCCCCCCACGACTAGCGGGGGGGTACAATGAGCAGTTCTTC.

V is TRBV28 and J is TRBJ2-7; D may be TRBD2 (7 bases). Trimming stripped 5 bases from V and 2 bases from J, with 16 bases between. This CDR3 spans 15 amino acids. Germline assignment: CDR1 MDHEN and CDR2 SYDVKM. The CDR3 DNA reads TGTGCCAGCAGTGCCCGGGGGGCTGGGACCTACGAGCAGTACGTC. Amino acids: CASSARGAGTYEQYV.

The chain links TRBV6-1 to TRBJ2-3; 9 bases map to TRBD2. The CDR3 totals 15 residues. From germline, CDR1 is MNHNS and CDR2 SASEGT. V lost 6 bases to trimming and J lost 4 bases; unmatched junction nucleotides: 8. The CDR3 region is CASRRRGGSPDTQYF. The DNA of the CDR3 is TGTGCCAGCAGGAGGCGGGGGGGATCGCCAGATACGCAGTATTTT.

The chain joins TRBV15 to TRBJ1-1; D not resolved. The CDR3 is 11 residues long. Germline loops: CDR1 LNHNV, CDR2 YYDKDF (reference sequence). Trimming left V 8 bases short and J 2 bases short, with 6 bases between. CDR3 loop: CATELNTEAFF. In DNA form, the CDR3 reads TGTGCCACCGAGTTAAACACTGAAGCTTTCTTT.

CDR3 residues: CASSERGTSGSTDTQYF. CDR3 nucleotides: TGCGCCAGCAGCGAGCGGGGGACTAGCGGTAGCACAGATACGCAGTATTTT. V usage is TRBV5-1 and J usage is TRBJ2-3; 11 bases align to TRBD2. CDR3 size: 17 residues. Trimming removed 4 bases from V and 0 bases from J; junction bases left unmatched: 7. In germline, CDR1 is SGHRS, CDR2 YFSETQ.

This chain joins TRBV7-9 and TRBJ1-6; 10 nucleotides line up with TRBD1. Germline trimming cut 4 bases from V and 8 bases from J; bases unmatched to any gene: 2. Germline-derived CDR1 and CDR2 are SEHNR and FQNEAQ (reference sequence). CDR3 length equals 14 residues. CDR3 sequence reads: CASSSGTGDSPLHF. CDR3 in DNA: TGTGCCAGCAGCTCCGGGACAGGGGATTCACCCCTCCACTTT.

The J gene is TRBJ1-1, the V gene TRBV2; D is uncertain. V lost 6 bases to trimming and J lost 10 bases, with 9 bases between them. The CDR3 is 10 residues long. Germline lookup yields CDR1 SNHLY and CDR2 FYNNEI. The CDR3 is CASSVYIAFF. As DNA, the CDR3 is TGTGCCAGCAGCGTGTACATAGCTTTCTTT.

The chain joins TRBV4-3 to TRBJ2-1; D uncertain. This CDR3 comprises 15 residues. With 0 bases removed from V and 9 bases from J, the gap between germline ends came to 15 bases. From germline, CDR1 is LGHNA and CDR2 YSLEER. The DNA for the CDR3 is TGCGCCAGCAGCCAAGATGGTCTAGATGGTGGTGAGCAGTTCTTC. Translating it yields CASSQDGLDGGEQFF.

The chain uses TRBV7-9 and TRBJ1-2, with 8 bases aligning to TRBD1. Germline V gene data show CDR1 as SEHNR and CDR2 as FQNEAQ (reference sequence). The CDR3 spans 17 residues. J lost 2 bases, V lost 2 bases, and 10 bases had no gene match. CDR3 in DNA: TGTGCCAGCAGCTTATTCTTTAGACAGGGGAAGAACTATGGCTACACCTTC. It yields the protein CASSLFFRQGKNYGYTF.

The rearrangement links TRBV4-3 to TRBJ1-2; D remains unclear. The length of the CDR3 is 17 residues. Germline lookup yields CDR1 LGHNA and CDR2 YSLEER. V was trimmed by 1 base and J by 8 bases, leaving 23 bases between them. The CDR3, as DNA: TGCGCCAGCAGCCAAGCGAAGGTTAGGAGTCTTGAGAGGGGCTACACCTTC. Translation gives CASSQAKVRSLERGYTF.

The chain has TRBV7-9 and TRBJ1-2, with D maybe TRBD1 (6 bases). The CDR3 runs 14 residues. Per germline, CDR1 SEHNR and CDR2 FQNEAQ (reference sequence). The ends were cut back, 4 bases at V and 2 bases at J, with 11 bases in the middle. The CDR3 nucleotides read TGTGCCAGCAGCTCCGGACAGCCGAACTATGGCTACACCTTC. Translation gives CASSSGQPNYGYTF.

J is TRBJ2-1 and V is TRBV6-5, with 8 bases aligning to TRBD2. V dropped 5 bases and J dropped 4; count of bases not matched to a gene: 7. The CDR3 is made up of 15 amino acids. Germline CDR1 reads MNHEY; CDR2 reads SVGAGI. The CDR3 region is CASSPGTRAYNEQFF. The CDR3 nucleotides read TGTGCCAGCAGTCCCGGGACTAGGGCGTACAATGAGCAGTTCTTC.

In its sample, this clone was seen once. V usage is TRBV7-8 and J usage is TRBJ2-5; D might be TRBD1 (5 bases). V was cut by 5 bases and J by 5 bases, with 21 bases left in between. The CDR3 covers 16 residues. Germline V gene lookup returns CDR1 SGHVS and CDR2 FQNEAQ. CDR3 in amino acids: CASSRQWGREYETQYF. The CDR3 nucleotides read TGTGCCAGCAGCCGACAGTGGGGCAGGGAATACGAGACCCAGTACTTC.

This CDR3 reads CASSLTRTEGFNQPQHF. CDR3 in DNA: TGTGCCAGCAGTTTAACTAGGACAGAGGGCTTCAATCAGCCCCAGCATTTT. The chain combines TRBV28 with TRBJ1-5; a weak D match, TRBD1 (6 bases). V lost 2 bases and J lost 3, with 17 bases in between. Per germline, CDR1 MDHEN and CDR2 SYDVKM. This CDR3 contains 17 residues.

This clone has only one observation. The V call is TRBV11-3, the J call TRBJ2-1; 7 nucleotides agree with TRBD1. The CDR3 is made up of 15 amino acids. Germline V gives CDR1 SGHNT, CDR2 YENEEA. With V trimmed by 5 bases and J by 0 bases, 4 bases remained unmatched. The CDR3 here is CASSANRGSYNEQFF. The CDR3 DNA follows: TGTGCCAGCAGCGCCAACAGGGGCTCCTACAATGAGCAGTTCTTC.

The J gene is TRBJ2-7, the V gene TRBV7-9; TRBD1 aligns across 8 bases. Per germline, CDR1 SEHNR and CDR2 FQNEAQ (reference sequence). The CDR3 totals 15 residues. J was trimmed by 7 bases and V by 0 bases; bases with no gene match: 8. The CDR3 sequence: CASSLAQGALEEQYV. CDR3 DNA: TGTGCCAGCAGCTTAGCCCAGGGGGCCCTCGAAGAGCAGTACGTC.

This chain uses TRBV6-1 with TRBJ1-2; 9 positions agree with TRBD1. Germline V gives CDR1 MNHNS, CDR2 SASEGT. The ends lost 1 base at V and 4 bases at J; junction bases unmatched: 13. The CDR3 runs to 18 residues. The CDR3 region is CASSEGGNRGRFLYGYTF. The CDR3 nucleotides read TGTGCCAGCAGTGAAGGAGGGAACAGGGGGCGGTTTCTCTATGGCTACACCTTC.

V usage is TRBV10-3 and J usage is TRBJ2-7; D may be TRBD1 (6 bases). Germline-derived CDR1 and CDR2 are ENHRY and SYGVKD. The length of the CDR3 is 14 residues. V was trimmed by 0 bases and J by 4 bases, leaving 10 bases between them. The CDR3 region has the DNA TGTGCCATCAGTGAGTCAGAAGGGGGATACGAGCAGTACGTC. Amino acids: CAISESEGGYEQYV.